Reported below is one T cell receptor (beta chain). All donors were healthy HIV-negative adults lacking recent acute infections or vaccinations. These data belong to a study of shared clonotypes between healthy human individuals. Whole-study context: Donors, aged 18 to 49, were two women and a few men.

V lost 2 bases and J lost 8; bases outside the gene matches: 3. Germline V gene lookup returns CDR1 ENHRY and CDR2 SYGVKD. The CDR3 is 13 residues long. The repertoire was sequenced with immunoSEQ multiplex PCR; TCRdb's copy has only in-frame clones and lacks some. The table records about 490,000 clones, over 75% of them present only once. The sequenced sample was PBMCs. The V call is TRBV10-3, the J call TRBJ1-5; 7 nucleotides line up with TRBD1. The TCR comes from a woman in her thirties or forties in good health. Some clones in this sample may be carry-over from other donors' samples. CDR3 sequence: CAISEKGAEPQHF. The CDR3 DNA is TGTGCCATCAGTGAGAAGGGGGCCGAGCCCCAGCATTTT.